Presented here are 9 T cell receptor beta chains from one specimen sequenced in a study of blood T cell repertoires in COVID-19. Using immunoSEQ multiplex PCR, the repertoire was profiled, and TCRdb retains in-frame clones only, with some absent. The top ten hold roughly 1.5% of the sample, which has over 110,000 clones, roughly 88% seen once. The sequenced sample was peripheral blood. The receptor source for this set is a woman between 50 and 59 years old with acute or convalescent COVID-19.

V gene TRBV4-2 combines with J gene TRBJ2-7; D might be TRBD2 (5 bases). The V gene lost 5 bases and the J gene lost 2 bases, with 13 bases spanning the gap. This CDR3 spans 14 amino acids. Germline lookup yields CDR1 LGHNA and CDR2 YNFKEQ. CDR3 region: CASSDTSTTYEQYF. CDR3 nucleotide sequence: TGTGCCAGCAGCGATACTAGTACGACCTACGAGCAGTACTTC.

This clone was detected a few times. The chain combines TRBV4-2 with TRBJ1-1; no firm D call. The CDR3 loop spans 13 amino acids. Germline CDR1 LGHNA, CDR2 YNFKEQ. V was trimmed by 0 bases and J by 3 bases, leaving 5 bases between them. The CDR3 reads CASSQDIHTEAFF. CDR3 nucleotides: TGTGCCAGCAGCCAAGATATCCACACTGAAGCTTTCTTT.

The chain carries TRBV6-5 and TRBJ1-2; D call uncertain. The CDR3 extends over 13 amino acids. The V gene's germline CDR1 is MNHEY and CDR2 SVGAGI. The V and J ends lost 6 bases and 2 bases respectively, with 10 bases between them. The DNA of the CDR3 is TGTGCCAGCAGGACCGACACCAACTATGGCTACACCTTC. Amino acid sequence: CASRTDTNYGYTF.

This clone came up once. This chain joins TRBV2 and TRBJ2-7; D gene unclear. The CDR3 is 15 residues long. V shed 1 base and J shed 0 bases, with 10 bases lying between them. CDR1 is SNHLY, CDR2 FYNNEI, per germline. This CDR3 is CASSEGHLLSYEQYF. CDR3 DNA: TGTGCCAGCAGTGAAGGACACCTACTCTCCTACGAGCAGTACTTC.

This clone occurred once. This chain joins TRBV19 and TRBJ1-4; no firm D call. The V end was cut by 4 bases, the J end by 4 bases, with 7 bases between. This CDR3 contains 13 residues. Per germline, CDR1 LNHDA and CDR2 SQIVND (reference sequence). The CDR3 here is CASSKQNNEKLFF. CDR3 in DNA: TGTGCCAGTAGTAAACAGAATAATGAAAAACTGTTTTTT.

The rearrangement uses TRBV15 and TRBJ2-7; D is undetermined. CDR1 is LNHNV and CDR2 is YYDKDF in the germline V gene (reference sequence). The V gene lost 0 bases and the J gene lost 1 base, with 10 bases spanning the gap. The CDR3 covers 15 residues. The CDR3 protein is CATSRDIYGSYEQYF. CDR3 nucleotides: TGTGCCACCAGCAGAGATATCTACGGTTCCTACGAGCAGTACTTC.

This clone was found a few times. V and J are TRBV5-1 and TRBJ2-7, with D possibly TRBD2 on 5 matching bases. V lost 4 bases to trimming and J lost 2 bases, with 16 bases between them. The germline CDR1 and CDR2 sequences are SGHRS and YFSETQ. The CDR3 has 15 amino acids. CDR3 DNA: TGCGCCAGCAGCCCTATATTAACCGGGGCCTACGAGCAGTACTTC. As protein: CASSPILTGAYEQYF.

The CDR3 reads CASSLEGYGTHEQYF. The DNA of the CDR3 is TGTGCCAGCAGCTTAGAGGGGTACGGCACCCACGAGCAGTACTTC. The chain has TRBV7-8 and TRBJ2-7; tentatively, D is TRBD1 (5 bases). Germline V gives CDR1 SGHVS, CDR2 FQNEAQ. V was pared by 1 base and J by 5 bases, with 15 bases between. The CDR3 runs to 15 residues. Based on the CDR3 plus reference TRBV7-8 and TRBJ2-7, the full variable domain is GAGVSQSPRYKVAKRGQDVALRCDPISGHVSLFWYQQALGQGPEFLTYFQNEAQLDKSGLPSDRFFAERPEGSVSTLKIQRTQQEDSAVYLCASSLEGYGTHEQYFGPGTRLTVT.

The chain combines TRBV2 with TRBJ1-1; tentatively, D is TRBD1 (5 bases). The CDR3 length is 11 residues. Germline CDR1 is SNHLY and CDR2 is FYNNEI. Trimming cost V 8 bases and J 4 bases, with 8 bases left between them. The CDR3 spells CASFGGTEAFF. The CDR3 DNA sequence: TGTGCCAGCTTCGGGGGCACTGAAGCTTTCTTT.